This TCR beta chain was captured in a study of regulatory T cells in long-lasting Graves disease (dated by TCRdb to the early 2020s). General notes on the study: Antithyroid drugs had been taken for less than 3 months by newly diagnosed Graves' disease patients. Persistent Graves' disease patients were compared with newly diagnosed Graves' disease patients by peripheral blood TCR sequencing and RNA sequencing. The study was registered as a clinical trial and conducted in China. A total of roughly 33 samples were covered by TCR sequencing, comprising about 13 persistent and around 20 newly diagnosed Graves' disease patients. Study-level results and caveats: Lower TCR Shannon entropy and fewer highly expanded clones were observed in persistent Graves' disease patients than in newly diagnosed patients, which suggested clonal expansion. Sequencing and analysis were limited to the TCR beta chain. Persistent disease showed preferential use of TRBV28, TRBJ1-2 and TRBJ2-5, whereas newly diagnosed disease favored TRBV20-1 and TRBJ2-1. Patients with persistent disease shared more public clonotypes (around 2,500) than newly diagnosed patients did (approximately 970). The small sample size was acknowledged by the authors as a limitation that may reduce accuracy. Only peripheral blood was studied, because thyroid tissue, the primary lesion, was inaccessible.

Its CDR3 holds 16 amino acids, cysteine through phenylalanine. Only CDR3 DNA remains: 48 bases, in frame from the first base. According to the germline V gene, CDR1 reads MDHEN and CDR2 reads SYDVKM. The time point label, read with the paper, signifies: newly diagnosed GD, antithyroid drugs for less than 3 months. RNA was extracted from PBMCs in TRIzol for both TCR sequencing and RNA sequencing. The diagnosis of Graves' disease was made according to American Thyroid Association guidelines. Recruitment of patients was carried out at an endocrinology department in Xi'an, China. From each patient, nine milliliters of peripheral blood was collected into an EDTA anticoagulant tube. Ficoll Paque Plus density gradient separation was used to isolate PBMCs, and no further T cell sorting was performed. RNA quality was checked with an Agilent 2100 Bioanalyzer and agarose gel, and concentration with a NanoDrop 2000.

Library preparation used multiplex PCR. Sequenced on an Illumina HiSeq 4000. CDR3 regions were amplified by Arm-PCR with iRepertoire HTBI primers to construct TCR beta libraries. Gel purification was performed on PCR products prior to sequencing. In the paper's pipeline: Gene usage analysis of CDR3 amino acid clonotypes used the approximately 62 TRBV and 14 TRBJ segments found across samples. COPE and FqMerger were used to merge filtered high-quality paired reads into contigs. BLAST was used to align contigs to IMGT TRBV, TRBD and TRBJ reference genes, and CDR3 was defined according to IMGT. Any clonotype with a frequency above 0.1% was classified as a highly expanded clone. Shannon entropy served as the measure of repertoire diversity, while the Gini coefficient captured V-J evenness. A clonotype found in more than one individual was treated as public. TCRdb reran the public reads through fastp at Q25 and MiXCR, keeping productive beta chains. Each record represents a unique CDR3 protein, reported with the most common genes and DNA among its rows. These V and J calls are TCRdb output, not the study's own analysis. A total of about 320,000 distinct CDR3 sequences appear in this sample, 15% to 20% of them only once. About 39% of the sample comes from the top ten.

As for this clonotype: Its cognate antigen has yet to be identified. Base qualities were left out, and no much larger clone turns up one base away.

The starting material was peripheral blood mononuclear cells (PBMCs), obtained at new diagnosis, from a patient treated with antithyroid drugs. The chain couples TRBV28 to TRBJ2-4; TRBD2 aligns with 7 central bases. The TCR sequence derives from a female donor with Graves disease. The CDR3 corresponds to CASFEAGVGAKNIQYF. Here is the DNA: TGTGCGAGTTTTGAGGCGGGAGTGGGAGCCAAAAACATTCAGTACTTC. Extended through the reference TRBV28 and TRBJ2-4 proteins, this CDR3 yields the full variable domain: DVKVTQSSRYLVKRTGEKVFLECVQDMDHENMFWYRQDPGLGLRLIYFSYDVKMKEKGDIPEGYSVSREKKERFSLILESASTNQTSMYLCASFEAGVGAKNIQYFGAGTRLSVL.